One sample yielded the 2 T cell receptor beta chains listed below, sequenced in a study of shared clonotypes between healthy human individuals. The protocol was immunoSEQ multiplex PCR, while the TCRdb copy is restricted to in-frame clones and leaves out a portion. The table has hundreds of thousands of clones, approximately 96% seen once. Cells designated naive CD8 were CD45RO-negative and were positively selected for CCR7, with terminally differentiated effector memory CD45RA+ cells excluded. Sequenced material: naive CD8+ T cells sorted from blood. All receptors derive from a woman aged 25 to 39 in good health.

This chain links TRBV29-1 with TRBJ2-7; D might be TRBD1 (5 bases). Trimming pared 2 bases from V and 2 bases from J, leaving 13 bases between. The germline CDR1 and CDR2 sequences are SQVTM and ANQGSEA. The CDR3 has 14 residues. CDR3 amino acids: CSVESRDPPYEQYF. CDR3 DNA: TGCAGCGTTGAATCCAGGGATCCCCCCTACGAGCAGTACTTC.

The rearrangement joins TRBV27 to TRBJ2-7, with 13 bases aligning to TRBD2. Germline V gene sequence: CDR1 MNHEY, CDR2 SMNVEV (reference sequence). Unmatched junction bases numbered 9, after V lost 5 bases and J lost 2 bases. There are 17 residues in the CDR3. In nucleotides, the CDR3 is TGTGCCAGCAGTCCAGACGAGGGACTAGCGGGAACCTACGAGCAGTACTTC. It codes for CASSPDEGLAGTYEQYF.